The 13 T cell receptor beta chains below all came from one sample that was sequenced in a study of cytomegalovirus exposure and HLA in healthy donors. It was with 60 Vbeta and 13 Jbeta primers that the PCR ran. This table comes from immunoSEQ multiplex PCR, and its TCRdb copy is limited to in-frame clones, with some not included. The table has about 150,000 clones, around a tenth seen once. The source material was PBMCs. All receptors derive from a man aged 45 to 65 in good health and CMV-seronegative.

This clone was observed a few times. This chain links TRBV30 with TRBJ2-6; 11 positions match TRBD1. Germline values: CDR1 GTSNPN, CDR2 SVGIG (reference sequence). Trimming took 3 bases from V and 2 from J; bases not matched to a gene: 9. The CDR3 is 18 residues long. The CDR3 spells CAWRSPRDRGAGANVLTF. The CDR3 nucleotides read TGTGCCTGGAGGTCACCCCGGGACAGGGGGGCTGGGGCCAACGTCCTGACTTTC.

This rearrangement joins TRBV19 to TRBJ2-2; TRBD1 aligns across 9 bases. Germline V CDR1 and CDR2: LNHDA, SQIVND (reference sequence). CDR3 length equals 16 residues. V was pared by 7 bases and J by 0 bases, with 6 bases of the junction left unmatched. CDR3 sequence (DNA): TGTGCCAGTACCACCGGGACAGGGTCGAACACCGGGGAGCTGTTTTTT. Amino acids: CASTTGTGSNTGELFF.

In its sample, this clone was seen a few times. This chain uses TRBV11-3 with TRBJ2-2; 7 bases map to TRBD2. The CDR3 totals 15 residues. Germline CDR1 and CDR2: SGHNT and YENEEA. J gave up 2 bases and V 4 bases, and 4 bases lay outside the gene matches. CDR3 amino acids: CASSWAGANTGELFF. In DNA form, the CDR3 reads TGTGCCAGCAGCTGGGCGGGAGCTAACACCGGGGAGCTGTTTTTT.

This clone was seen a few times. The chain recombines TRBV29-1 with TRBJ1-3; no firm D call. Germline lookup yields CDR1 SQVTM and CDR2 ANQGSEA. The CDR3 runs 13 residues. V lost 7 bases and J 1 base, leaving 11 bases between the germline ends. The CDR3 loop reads CSAGSGSGNTIYF. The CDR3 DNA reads TGCAGCGCCGGCTCGGGATCTGGAAACACCATATATTTT.

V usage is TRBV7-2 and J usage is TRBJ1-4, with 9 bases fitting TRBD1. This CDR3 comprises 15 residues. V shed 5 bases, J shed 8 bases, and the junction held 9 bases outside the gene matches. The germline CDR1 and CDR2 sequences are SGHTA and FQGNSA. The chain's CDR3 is CASSPSGTGREKLFF. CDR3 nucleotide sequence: TGTGCCAGCAGCCCTTCCGGGACAGGGAGAGAAAAACTGTTTTTT.

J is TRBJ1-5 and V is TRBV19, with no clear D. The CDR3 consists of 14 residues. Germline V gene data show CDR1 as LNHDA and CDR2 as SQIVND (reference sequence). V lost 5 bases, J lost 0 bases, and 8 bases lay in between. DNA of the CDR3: TGTGCCAGTAGTGGGCAGATTAGCAATCAGCCCCAGCATTTT. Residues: CASSGQISNQPQHF.

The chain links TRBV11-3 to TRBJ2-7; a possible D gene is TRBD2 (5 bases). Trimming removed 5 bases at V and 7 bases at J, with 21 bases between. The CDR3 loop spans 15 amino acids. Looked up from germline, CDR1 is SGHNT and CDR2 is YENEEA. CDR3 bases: TGTGCCAGCAGCCACGGAGGCTCGCGAGTGGGAGAGCAGTACTTC. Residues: CASSHGGSRVGEQYF. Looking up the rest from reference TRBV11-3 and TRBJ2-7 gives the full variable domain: EAGVVQSPRYKIIEKKQPVAFWCNPISGHNTLYWYLQNLGQGPELLIRYENEEAVDDSQLPKDRFSAERLKGVDSTLKIQPAELGDSAVYLCASSHGGSRVGEQYFGPGTRLTVT.

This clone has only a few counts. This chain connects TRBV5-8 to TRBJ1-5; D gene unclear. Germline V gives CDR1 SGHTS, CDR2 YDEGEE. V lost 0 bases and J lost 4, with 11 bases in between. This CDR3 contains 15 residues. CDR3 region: CASSLARGGNQPQHF. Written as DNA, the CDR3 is TGTGCCAGCAGCTTGGCTCGGGGTGGGAATCAGCCCCAGCATTTT.

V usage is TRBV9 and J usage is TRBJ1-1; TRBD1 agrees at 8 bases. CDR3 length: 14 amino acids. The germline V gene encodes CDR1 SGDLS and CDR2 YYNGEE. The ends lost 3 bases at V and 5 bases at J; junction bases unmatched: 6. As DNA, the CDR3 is TGTGCCAGCAGCGCAACAGGGGGGATAACTGAAGCTTTCTTT. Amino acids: CASSATGGITEAFF.

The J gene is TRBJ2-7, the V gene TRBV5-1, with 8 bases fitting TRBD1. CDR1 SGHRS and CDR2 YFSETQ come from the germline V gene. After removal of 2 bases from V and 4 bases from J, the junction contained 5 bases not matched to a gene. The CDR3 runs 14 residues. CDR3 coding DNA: TGCGCCAGCAGCTTCGGACAGGGTGGATACGAGCAGTACTTC. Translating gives CASSFGQGGYEQYF. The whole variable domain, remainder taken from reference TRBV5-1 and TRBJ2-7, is KAGVTQTPRYLIKTRGQQVTLSCSPISGHRSVSWYQQTPGQGLQFLFEYFSETQRNKGNFPGRFSGRQFSNSRSEMNVSTLELGDSALYLCASSFGQGGYEQYFGPGTRLTVT.

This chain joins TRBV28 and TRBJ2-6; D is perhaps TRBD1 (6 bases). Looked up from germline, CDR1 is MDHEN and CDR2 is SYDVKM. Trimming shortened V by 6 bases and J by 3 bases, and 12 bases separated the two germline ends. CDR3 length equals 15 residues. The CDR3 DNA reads TGTGCCAGCAGGATACAGGGTGGTGGGGCCAACGTCCTGACTTTC. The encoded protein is CASRIQGGGANVLTF. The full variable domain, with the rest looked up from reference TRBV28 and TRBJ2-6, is DVKVTQSSRYLVKRTGEKVFLECVQDMDHENMFWYRQDPGLGLRLIYFSYDVKMKEKGDIPEGYSVSREKKERFSLILESASTNQTSMYLCASRIQGGGANVLTFGAGSRLTVL.

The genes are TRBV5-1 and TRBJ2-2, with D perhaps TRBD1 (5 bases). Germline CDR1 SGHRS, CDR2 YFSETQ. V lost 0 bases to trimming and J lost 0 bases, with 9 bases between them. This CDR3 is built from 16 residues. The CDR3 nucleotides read TGCGCCAGCAGCTTGGTGGCAGGGACGAACACCGGGGAGCTGTTTTTT. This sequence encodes CASSLVAGTNTGELFF.

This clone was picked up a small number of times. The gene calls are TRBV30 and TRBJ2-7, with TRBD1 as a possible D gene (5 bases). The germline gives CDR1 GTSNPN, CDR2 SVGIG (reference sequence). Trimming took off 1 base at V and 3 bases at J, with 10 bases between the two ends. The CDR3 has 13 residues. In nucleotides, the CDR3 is TGTGCCTGGAGTGGGGGCCTTATCTACGAGCAGTACTTC. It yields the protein CAWSGGLIYEQYF. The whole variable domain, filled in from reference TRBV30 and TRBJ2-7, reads SQTIHQWPATLVQPVGSPLSLECTVEGTSNPNLYWYRQAAGRGLQLLFYSVGIGQISSEVPQNLSASRPQDRQFILSSKKLLLSDSGFYLCAWSGGLIYEQYFGPGTRLTVT.